At least ten counts were recorded for the clone carrying this T cell receptor (beta chain). This specimen comes from a study of regulatory T cells in long-lasting Graves disease. Through Arm-PCR of CDR3 regions and iRepertoire HTBI primers, TCR beta libraries were built. From the multiplex PCR reads, TCRdb called clonotypes with MiXCR, one entry per CDR3 protein. The sample lists roughly 320,000 distinct CDR3 sequences, approximately 16% seen once, with 25% to 30% in the top ten. V was clipped by 6 bases and J by 6 bases, with 17 bases between them. The CDR3 extends over 15 amino acids. Time point reported: newly diagnosed GD, antithyroid drugs for less than 3 months. There was RNA extracted from PBMCs, and the TCR library was made from it. These data were also filed under a second study, of T cells in Graves' hyperthyroidism and ophthalmopathy.

The source is a man aged 40-55 years with Graves disease. The chain links TRBV12-3 or TRBV12-4 to TRBJ2-2; maybe TRBD1 (6 bases). The sample here was peripheral blood mononuclear cells (PBMCs), taken at new diagnosis, from a patient treated with antithyroid drugs. The CDR3 sequence is CASSPQGAVAGELFF. CDR3 bases: TGTGCCAGCAGCCCACAGGGTGCGGTAGCCGGGGAGCTGTTTTTT.